Listed below are T cell receptor beta chains from one sample, sequenced in a study of neoadjuvant anti-PD-1 for oral cavity cancer. Method: immunoSEQ multiplex PCR; TCRdb's copy keeps in-frame clones and lacks some. Of some 40,000 clones listed, around two fifths are singletons. This sample comprised tumor tissue, obtained after nivolumab (anti-PD-1) treatment. Receptors originate from a person aged 35-79 years with oral cavity squamous cell carcinoma. The CDR3 runs from the conserved cysteine through the conserved F or W. The D gene is left open where the match is weak. Clone size is shown for a subset of rows, as once, few, many or a class of expanded clone.

16,TRBV7-2,few,.,TRBJ1-2,TGTGCCAGCAGCCCACATCCAGAGGTCCCTAACTATGGCTACACCTTC,CASSPHPEVPNYGYTF
14,TRBV15,few,.,TRBJ1-3,TGTGCCACCAGCAGGCCGGCGGATGGAAACACCATATATTTT,CATSRPADGNTIYF
10,TRBV30,many,.,TRBJ1-1,TGTGCCTGGGAAGTTCGAAGAGCTTTCTTT,CAWEVRRAFF
13,TRBV28,few,.,TRBJ1-5,TGTGCCAGCAGTTCTCTTAGCAATCAGCCCCAGCATTTT,CASSSLSNQPQHF
13,TRBV10-1,.,.,TRBJ2-5,TGCGCCAGCAGTGAGGGTTGGGGAGAGACCCAGTACTTC,CASSEGWGETQYF
15,TRBV9,few,.,TRBJ1-5,TGTGCCAGCAGCGAGACATTGGCGGCCAATCAGCCCCAGCATTTT,CASSETLAANQPQHF
14,TRBV7-9,.,TRBD1,TRBJ1-2,TGTGCCAGCAGCTTAGCTACAGGGGCTGAGGGCTACACCTTC,CASSLATGAEGYTF
16,TRBV7-6,.,.,TRBJ2-2,TGTGCCAGCAGCCCACCGGGGGCAGGCCTGACCGGGGAGCTGTTTTTT,CASSPPGAGLTGELFF
15,TRBV5-4,many,TRBD1,TRBJ2-7,TGTGCCAGCAGCTTGTGGGGGACAGGAGGACGCGAGCAGTACTTC,CASSLWGTGGREQYF
13,TRBV28,.,.,TRBJ2-7,TGTGCCAGCATTAGTCCAGTCGTCTACGAGCAGTACTTC,CASISPVVYEQYF
15,TRBV15,.,.,TRBJ2-3,TGTGCCACCAGCAGAGACAGGGGTGGCACAGATACGCAGTATTTT,CATSRDRGGTDTQYF
15,TRBV4-2,.,TRBD1,TRBJ1-2,TGTGCCAGCAGCCAAGTGGACAGGGGACGTGGTGGCTACACCTTC,CASSQVDRGRGGYTF
11,TRBV29-1,.,.,TRBJ2-3,TGCAGCGTTGAAATGGGGGATACGCAGTATTTT,CSVEMGDTQYF
14,TRBV28,few,TRBD1,TRBJ1-1,TGTGCCAGCACGAGACAGGGGATGTACACTGAAGCTTTCTTT,CASTRQGMYTEAFF
15,TRBV9,few,TRBD2,TRBJ2-7,TGTGCCAGCAGCGTAGCGCCTAGCGGGAACTACGAGCAGTACTTC,CASSVAPSGNYEQYF
15,TRBV28,.,.,TRBJ1-4,TGTGCCAGCAGTTTTCAGGGGACTGCTAATGAAAAACTGTTTTTT,CASSFQGTANEKLFF
12,TRBV7-9,.,.,TRBJ2-2,TGTGCCAGCAGCTCTAGCACCGGGGAGCTGTTTTTT,CASSSSTGELFF
15,TRBV5-1,.,.,TRBJ2-2,TGCGCCAGCAGCTTGGTAGCTCCAAACACCGGGGAGCTGTTTTTT,CASSLVAPNTGELFF
16,TRBV11-3,medium-sized,.,TRBJ1-5,TGTGCCAGCAGCTTAGATTGGAACCAACCAATTCAGCCCCAGCATTTT,CASSLDWNQPIQPQHF
16,TRBV6-1,.,.,TRBJ1-5,TGTGCCAGCAGTGAAGCGTTTCTCGGCGGGGCACAGCCCCAGCATTTT,CASSEAFLGGAQPQHF
15,TRBV6-5,.,.,TRBJ1-5,TGTGCCAGCAGCTACGGCAGGGGCCTCAATCAGCCCCAGCATTTT,CASSYGRGLNQPQHF
14,TRBV7-2,.,.,TRBJ2-1,TGTGCCAGCAGCGGAGGGGGTTCCTACAATGAGCAGTTCTTC,CASSGGGSYNEQFF
18,TRBV10-3,.,TRBD2,TRBJ2-1,TGTGCCATCAGTGCAAGCGTAACAGGACTAGCGGGAAGCAATGAGCAGTTCTTC,CAISASVTGLAGSNEQFF
13,TRBV30,.,.,TRBJ1-5,TGTGCCTGGAGTGTGATGGGGAATCAGCCCCAGCATTTT,CAWSVMGNQPQHF
16,TRBV5-1,.,TRBD2,TRBJ2-7,TGCGCCAGCAGCTTGGCCCTAGCGGGAGAAGGGTACGAGCAGTACTTC,CASSLALAGEGYEQYF
15,TRBV18,few,TRBD2,TRBJ2-7,TGTGCCAGCTCAAGAACTAGCGGGAACTCCTACGAGCAGTACTTC,CASSRTSGNSYEQYF
14,TRBV9,.,TRBD1,TRBJ2-1,TGTGCCAGCACAAGGGACAGGGGTCGCAATGAGCAGTTCTTC,CASTRDRGRNEQFF
15,TRBV9,once,.,TRBJ2-3,TGTGCCAGCAGCGTATCCATAGCTTTACCAGATACGCAGTATTTT,CASSVSIALPDTQYF
15,TRBV7-2,few,TRBD1,TRBJ2-7,TGTGCCAGCAGCGCCACAGGACAGGGGTACTACGAGCAGTACTTC,CASSATGQGYYEQYF
15,TRBV18,.,.,TRBJ2-3,TGTGCCAGCTCACCATCGGCCCAGGGCACAGATACGCAGTATTTT,CASSPSAQGTDTQYF
16,TRBV9,.,TRBD2,TRBJ2-2,TGTGCCAGCAGCGTAGGCGGGGGGCCGAACACCGGGGAGCTGTTTTTT,CASSVGGGPNTGELFF
13,TRBV28,.,.,TRBJ2-1,TGTGCCAGCAGTCGTGGACCTATTAATGAGCAGTTCTTC,CASSRGPINEQFF
12,TRBV29-1,.,TRBD1,TRBJ2-5,TGCAGCGTTGGGACAGGGGGAGAGACCCAGTACTTC,CSVGTGGETQYF
13,TRBV7-9,few,.,TRBJ1-2,TGTGCCAGCAGCTTAGGGGCCCGGTATGGCTACACCTTC,CASSLGARYGYTF
16,TRBV9,.,.,TRBJ2-2,TGTGCCAGCATAGGGGATGGCACCGGAGATCCCGGGGAGCTGTTTTTT,CASIGDGTGDPGELFF
17,TRBV27,.,.,TRBJ1-4,TGTGCCAGCAGTTTATATGCGAGGACACCCCTAAATGAAAAACTGTTTTTT,CASSLYARTPLNEKLFF
14,TRBV7-9,.,.,TRBJ2-5,TGTGCCAGCAGCTTAGTCGGCACGCAAGAGACCCAGTACTTC,CASSLVGTQETQYF
16,TRBV30,.,TRBD2,TRBJ2-1,TGTGCCTGGAGTTCCCCTGGGCTAGCGGGAGGTCAGGAGCAGTTCTTC,CAWSSPGLAGGQEQFF
17,TRBV27,.,TRBD1,TRBJ1-1,TGTGCCAGCAGCAGGGCCCAGACAGGGGGACTGAACACTGAAGCTTTCTTT,CASSRAQTGGLNTEAFF
17,TRBV18,.,TRBD2,TRBJ2-5,TGTGCCAGCTCCCCCGGGAGGGCGGCAGATGTTCAAGAGACCCAGTACTTC,CASSPGRAADVQETQYF
15,TRBV6-1,.,.,TRBJ2-7,TGTGCCAGCAGTGAAGGTGGACAGAGGGCCTACGAGCAGTACTTC,CASSEGGQRAYEQYF
17,TRBV7-9,.,TRBD1,TRBJ1-1,TGTGCCAGCAGCTTCCCGGGATCCACAGGGGCGGACACTGAAGCTTTCTTT,CASSFPGSTGADTEAFF
12,TRBV5-4,.,.,TRBJ1-1,TGTGCCAGCAGCTTTTCTCCCCCAGCGGCTTTCTTT,CASSFSPPAAFF